Presented here are 23 T cell receptor beta chains from one specimen sequenced in a study of blood T cell repertoires in COVID-19. Clones were read by immunoSEQ multiplex PCR, and TCRdb kept only the in-frame ones, dropping some. The table shows about 51,000 clones, with 65% to 90% occurring only once. The specimen sequenced was peripheral blood. These TCRs come from a man aged 60 to 75 with acute or convalescent COVID-19.

As DNA, the CDR3 is TGTGCCAGCAGTTCCAGGGACAGGGCGGATGAAAAACTGTTTTTT. Encoded protein: CASSSRDRADEKLFF. The chain is built from TRBV6-2 or TRBV6-3 and TRBJ1-4; 9 positions agree with TRBD1. The CDR3 contains 15 residues. The junction had 6 bases not matched to a gene; V was cut back by 4 bases and J by 6 bases. Germline CDR1 MNHEY, CDR2 SVGEGT.

This clone is a singleton in its sample. This chain links TRBV25-1 with TRBJ1-6, with 9 bases aligning to TRBD1. This CDR3 spans 16 amino acids. Germline assignment: CDR1 MGHDK and CDR2 SYGVNS. Trimming at V came to 6 bases and at J to 7 bases, leaving 10 bases not matched to a gene. CDR3 in DNA: TGTGCCAGCAGGGATACCTCCGGGACAGGGAATTCACCCCTCCACTTT. This translates into CASRDTSGTGNSPLHF.

J is TRBJ2-3 and V is TRBV5-6, with TRBD2 identical over 15 bases. The germline gives CDR1 SGHDT, CDR2 YYEEEE. The CDR3 runs 18 residues. V was pared by 3 bases and J by 0 bases, with 5 bases of the junction left unmatched. The chain's CDR3 is CASSSGTSGGLSTDTQYF. The CDR3 DNA reads TGTGCCAGCAGCTCCGGGACTAGCGGGGGGCTGAGCACAGATACGCAGTATTTT.

The rearrangement joins TRBV27 to TRBJ1-4; 12 nucleotides match TRBD1. V trimming: 5 bases; J trimming: 4 bases; junction bases outside the gene matches: 8. This CDR3 is 17 amino acids long. Germline CDR1 MNHEY, CDR2 SMNVEV (reference sequence). CDR3 amino acids: CASSPGTGGAFNEKLFF. The CDR3 coding sequence is TGTGCCAGCAGTCCCGGGACAGGGGGCGCCTTTAATGAAAAACTGTTTTTT. The full variable domain, in which reference TRBV27 and TRBJ1-4 provide the parts outside the CDR3, is EAQVTQNPRYLITVTGKKLTVTCSQNMNHEYMSWYRQDPGLGLRQIYYSMNVEVTDKGDVPEGYKVSRKEKRNFPLILESPSPNQTSLYFCASSPGTGGAFNEKLFFGSGTQLSVL.

The CDR3 loop is CASSSRTDNEQFF. The CDR3 DNA reads TGTGCCAGCAGCTCGAGGACAGACAATGAGCAGTTCTTC. The J gene is TRBJ2-1, the V gene TRBV7-2, with D tentatively TRBD1 (6 bases). CDR1 and CDR2 (germline): SGHTA, FQGNSA. The CDR3 has 13 amino acids. The V and J ends lost 4 bases and 5 bases respectively, with 9 bases between them.

This chain connects TRBV6-2 or TRBV6-3 to TRBJ2-2; weak D call: TRBD1 (6 bases). The CDR3 totals 14 residues. V shed 3 bases and J shed 6 bases, with 11 bases lying between them. Germline assignment: CDR1 MNHEY and CDR2 SVGEGT. CDR3 nucleotide sequence: TGTGCCAGCAGTTATCAAGGGGGAGCCGGGGAGCTGTTTTTT. Translated, it gives CASSYQGGAGELFF.

CDR3 amino acids: CASSYSMDRGDTEAFF. The CDR3 nucleotides are TGTGCCAGCAGTTACTCGATGGATCGGGGGGACACTGAAGCTTTCTTT. The chain carries TRBV6-2 or TRBV6-3 and TRBJ1-1; weak D call: TRBD1 (5 bases). V was cut by 0 bases and J by 3 bases, with 14 bases left in between. In germline, CDR1 is MNHEY, CDR2 SVGEGT. This CDR3 spans 16 amino acids.

The chain joins TRBV7-8 to TRBJ2-7; the match to TRBD1 covers 9 bases. Per the germline V gene, CDR1 is SGHVS and CDR2 is FQNEAQ. J was trimmed by 1 base and V by 1 base; bases with no gene match: 2. This CDR3 is built from 15 residues. CDR3 bases: TGTGCCAGCAGCTTAGGTGGGACAGGGTCCTACGAGCAGTACTTC. Protein sequence: CASSLGGTGSYEQYF.

The gene calls are TRBV28 and TRBJ1-2, with a possible D match to TRBD1 (5 bases). Deletions cut 6 bases from V and 8 bases from J, with 22 bases between. Germline CDR1 MDHEN, CDR2 SYDVKM. The CDR3 extends over 15 amino acids. CDR3 loop: CASRGPGEGRKGYTF. For the CDR3, the DNA is TGTGCCAGCAGGGGCCCGGGAGAGGGGCGGAAAGGCTACACCTTC.

The chain couples TRBV27 to TRBJ1-1; 9 nucleotides align to TRBD1. Trimming cost V 3 bases and J 6 bases; bases outside gene matches: 8. CDR1 is MNHEY and CDR2 is SMNVEV in the germline V gene (reference sequence). The CDR3 is 15 residues long. CDR3 amino acids: CASSFTGTGLAEAFF. Written as DNA, the CDR3 is TGTGCCAGCAGTTTTACCGGGACAGGGTTGGCTGAAGCTTTCTTT.

CDR3: CASSLGQGFTGYTF. CDR3 DNA: TGTGCCAGCAGTTTGGGACAGGGGTTTACCGGCTACACCTTC. This chain links TRBV28 with TRBJ1-2, with TRBD1 identical over 10 bases. This CDR3 contains 14 residues. V lost 3 bases and J lost 8; bases outside the gene matches: 6. Germline V gene sequence: CDR1 MDHEN, CDR2 SYDVKM.

This chain uses TRBV19 with TRBJ1-1; 7 bases are shared with TRBD1. Germline trimming cut 4 bases from V and 4 bases from J; bases unmatched to any gene: 12. This CDR3 region has 16 residues. Germline V gene sequence: CDR1 LNHDA, CDR2 SQIVND (reference sequence). The chain's CDR3 is CASSNHRGGSGTEAFF. CDR3 DNA sequence: TGTGCCAGTAGTAACCACAGGGGAGGTAGTGGCACTGAAGCTTTCTTT. The full variable domain, in which reference TRBV19 and TRBJ1-1 provide the parts outside the CDR3, is DGGITQSPKYLFRKEGQNVTLSCEQNLNHDAMYWYRQDPGQGLRLIYYSQIVNDFQKGDIAEGYSVSREKKESFPLTVTSAQKNPTAFYLCASSNHRGGSGTEAFFGQGTRLTVV.

This sequence joins TRBV5-6 and TRBJ1-1; 7 nucleotides align to TRBD1. The germline V gene encodes CDR1 SGHDT and CDR2 YYEEEE. V was clipped by 2 bases and J by 0 bases; unmatched bases: 7. The CDR3 covers 16 residues. The CDR3 sequence: CASSFMTGLMNTEAFF. The CDR3 DNA follows: TGTGCCAGCAGCTTCATGACAGGGCTAATGAACACTGAAGCTTTCTTT.

The rearrangement uses TRBV6-5 and TRBJ1-6; TRBD1 matches at 7 bases. This CDR3 is 14 amino acids long. Germline V gene data show CDR1 as MNHEY and CDR2 as SVGAGI. V lost 0 bases and J lost 8; bases outside the gene matches: 1. Here the CDR3 reads CASSYSGGDSPLHF. CDR3 DNA: TGTGCCAGCAGTTACTCAGGGGGCGATTCACCCCTCCACTTT.

The chain uses TRBV7-2 and TRBJ2-7; D possibly corresponds to TRBD1 (6 bases). The CDR3 is made up of 16 amino acids. In germline, CDR1 is SGHTA, CDR2 FQGNSA. The V gene lost 5 bases and the J gene lost 2 bases, with 19 bases spanning the gap. CDR3 loop: CASSLSSGTPTYEQYF. CDR3 DNA sequence: TGTGCCAGCAGCCTAAGCTCCGGGACACCCACCTACGAGCAGTACTTC.

This clone was picked up a small number of times. The J gene is TRBJ2-1, the V gene TRBV10-2; D may be TRBD2 (6 bases). The germline gives CDR1 WSHSY, CDR2 SAAADI. The CDR3 is made up of 13 amino acids. Trimming pared 6 bases from V and 4 bases from J, leaving 10 bases between. CDR3: CASRAGRYNEQFF. The CDR3 DNA is TGCGCCAGCAGGGCGGGACGGTACAATGAGCAGTTCTTC.

The CDR3: CASSDHQGEYGYTF. In nucleotides, the CDR3 is TGTGCCAGCAGCGACCACCAGGGGGAGTATGGCTACACCTTC. V and J are TRBV5-4 and TRBJ1-2; TRBD1 aligns across 7 bases. The trim removed 4 bases at V and 5 bases at J, leaving 8 bases unmatched. Per the germline V gene, CDR1 is SGHNT and CDR2 is YYREEE (reference sequence). The CDR3 loop spans 14 amino acids.

V and J are TRBV10-3 and TRBJ2-2; the match to TRBD1 covers 8 bases. This CDR3 contains 14 residues. J lost 7 bases, V lost 4 bases, and 5 bases had no gene match. Germline-derived CDR1 and CDR2 are ENHRY and SYGVKD. CDR3 coding DNA: TGTGCCATCAGTGCAGGGGGCGAGGGCGGGGAGCTGTTTTTT. As protein: CAISAGGEGGELFF.

This clone showed up just once. The V gene is TRBV6-5, the J gene TRBJ2-6; D ambiguous. Germline V gives CDR1 MNHEY, CDR2 SVGAGI. CDR3 length: 15 amino acids. Deletions cut 4 bases from V and 0 bases from J, with 7 bases between. CDR3 loop: CASSSTFSGANVLTF. CDR3 DNA sequence: TGTGCCAGCAGTTCGACATTCTCTGGGGCCAACGTCCTGACTTTC.

The chain recombines TRBV5-1 with TRBJ2-7; tentatively, D is TRBD2 (5 bases). Trimming removed 3 bases from V and 7 bases from J, with 14 bases in between. Germline CDR1 SGHRS, CDR2 YFSETQ. The CDR3 contains 13 residues. The CDR3 is CASSSVIAREQYF. In DNA, the CDR3 is TGCGCCAGCAGCTCGGTCATAGCGAGGGAGCAGTACTTC.

The chain joins TRBV3-1 (or the pseudogene TRBV3-2) to TRBJ1-1, with a tentative D call TRBD1 (5 bases). Per germline, CDR1 LGHDT and CDR2 YNNKEL (reference sequence). V was clipped by 4 bases and J by 7 bases, with 10 bases between them. This CDR3 has 12 amino acids. For the CDR3, the DNA is TGTGCCAGCAGCCGGGGGGACCGTGAAGCTTTCTTT. It is translated as CASSRGDREAFF.

J is TRBJ2-1 and V is TRBV4-1; the D gene is possibly TRBD2 (6 bases). Trimming removed 5 bases at V and 0 bases at J, with 17 bases between. The CDR3 has 17 amino acids. Per the germline V gene, CDR1 is MGHRA and CDR2 is YSYEKL. For the CDR3, the DNA is TGCGCCAGCAGCTTCACAGATAGCGGAGGCTCCTACAATGAGCAGTTCTTC. It encodes CASSFTDSGGSYNEQFF.

V usage is TRBV7-2 and J usage is TRBJ1-2, with 8 bases aligning to TRBD1. V lost 2 bases to trimming and J lost 5 bases; unmatched junction nucleotides: 16. The germline CDR1 and CDR2 sequences are SGHTA and FQGNSA. CDR3 size: 18 residues. The CDR3 reads CASSLRGEGQGDRYGYTF. The CDR3 region has the DNA TGTGCCAGCAGCTTACGGGGAGAAGGACAGGGAGATCGGTATGGCTACACCTTC.